Reported below is one T cell receptor (beta chain). Its recognized antigen is unknown. Since no conserved phenylalanine or tryptophan closes the CDR3, a read error is the likely cause. The data originate from a study of T-cell reconstitution after alpha-beta-depleted transplantation in children listed by TCRdb under 2016. For the study in its entirety: Using TCR repertoire profiling, the study quantitatively followed how T-cell immune reconstitution unfolded in children after TCRalphabeta/CD19-depleted allogeneic hematopoietic cell transplantation.

Germline trimming: 6 bases from V, 1 base from J; junction bases outside gene matches: 4. The germline V gene (reference sequence) sets CDR1 to SSHAT and CDR2 to FNYEAQ. Ends included, the CDR3 has 14 residues. Of all the DNA, just the CDR3 is kept, 42 bases in frame from base 1. Per the publication, the treatment or condition label means: allogeneic hematopoietic cell transplantation with graft depleted of TCRalphabeta T cells and CD19 B cells. The transplant recipients were children given TCRalphabeta/CD19-depleted allogeneic hematopoietic cell grafts. General conclusions and limits of the study: The apparently early alphabetaT-cell count recovery about two months after transplant was reportedly dependent on only several hundred rapidly expanded clones derived from non-depleted graft cells. Hyperexpanded clone frequencies declined over subsequent months; after one year, T-cell counts and TCRbeta diversity were mostly attributed to newly produced T cells. In some patients, the high TCRbeta diversity seen at day 60 was put down to recipient T cells and intrathymic progenitors that had survived conditioning.

The library was prepared using PCR. Instrument on record: Illumina HiSeq 2500. TCR libraries were prepared with molecular barcoding, using unique molecular identifiers to normalize TCRbeta repertoire quantification. Using fastp trimming at Q25 and MiXCR clonotype assembly, TCRdb reanalyzed the public sequencing data and kept in-frame beta chains. Each entry merges the rows of one CDR3 protein and shows their most common DNA and genes. The sample has 600,000 to 700,000 distinct CDR3 sequences on record, roughly 13% of them singletons. Roughly 0.77% of the sample rests with the top ten. The chain is assembled from TRBV7-7 and TRBJ2-5, with 8 bases matching TRBD2. The TCR sequence derives from a girl aged 2-15 years with congenital amegakaryocytic thrombocytopenia, due to receive a stem cell transplant. Material: PBMCs, obtained before TCRalphabeta/CD19-depleted stem cell transplant. The sequence in DNA is TGTGCCAGCAGTCCTAGCGGGTTCCAAGAGACCCAGTACCTC. It specifies CASSPSGFQETQYL.